Listed here are 12 T cell receptor beta chains from one sample, sequenced in a study of tumor and adjacent non-tumor tissue in lung cancer. The template was RNA from unsorted bulk tissue. The normal lung tissue was taken more than 3 cm from the tumor edge. The library came from three nested PCR rounds adapted from ARM-PCR protocols. TCRdb analysed the multiplex PCR reads with MiXCR anew, one entry per CDR3 protein. Of about 43,000 distinct CDR3 sequences listed, roughly 60% are singletons. The sequenced sample consisted of distant non-tumor lung tissue. The source is a man aged 45 to 65 with non-small cell lung cancer.

In the case of this clonotype: Mismatch with germline at one junction end may stem from a read error. The chain is built from TRBV20-1 and TRBJ2-3, with D hard to call. The CDR3 is 15 residues long. Germline V gives CDR1 DFQATT, CDR2 SNEGSKA (reference sequence). CDR3 region: CSAREMTGLGNTRYF. In DNA, the CDR3 is TGCAGTGCTAGAGAAATGACTGGCCTAGGAAATACGCGGTATTTT.

Worth noting for this clonotype: At one end, the junction sequence differs from germline, possibly due to a read error. The rearrangement joins TRBV29-1 to TRBJ2-5, with D possibly matching TRBD2 (5 bases). The CDR3 consists of 13 residues. The germline gives CDR1 SQVTM, CDR2 ANQGSEA. CDR3 protein: CSGAGILQETQYF. The DNA for the CDR3 is TGCAGCGGTGCCGGGATCCTCCAAGAGACCCAATACTTC. The complete variable domain, with remaining parts taken from reference TRBV29-1 and TRBJ2-5, reads SAVISQKPSRDICQRGTSLTIQCQVDSQVTMMFWYRQQPGQSLTLIATANQGSEATYESGFVIDKFPISRPNLTFSTLTVSNMSPEDSSIYLCSGAGILQETQYFGPGTRLLVL.

For this clonotype: A read error may account for a junction end that differs from germline. The chain joins TRBV7-9 to TRBJ1-4; 7 nucleotides agree with TRBD1. The CDR3 sequence is 14 residues long. Germline V gene lookup returns CDR1 SEHNR and CDR2 FQNEAQ (reference sequence). Here the CDR3 reads CAGSLEGAGVKLFF. The CDR3 nucleotides read TGTGCCGGCAGTTTAGAGGGGGCCGGTGTAAAACTGTTTTTT.

This chain links TRBV29-1 with TRBJ2-2; D unresolved. The V and J ends lost 4 bases and 2 bases respectively, with 11 bases between them. This CDR3 has 14 residues. Germline V lookup: CDR1 SQVTM, CDR2 ANQGSEA. The CDR3 spells CSVGLRVNTGELFF. The CDR3 DNA reads TGCAGCGTTGGCCTCCGTGTAAACACCGGGGAGCTGTTTTTT.

This clonotype occurred a few times. The chain links TRBV5-1 to TRBJ2-2, with D uncertain. The CDR3 has 12 amino acids. V was trimmed by 2 bases and J by 7 bases, leaving 6 bases between them. Germline values: CDR1 SGHRS, CDR2 YFSETQ. The CDR3 DNA reads TGCGCCAGCAGCTTATTGGGCGGGGAGCTGTTTTTT. It translates to CASSLLGGELFF.

Turning to this clonotype: The germline gene is not matched at one end of the junction; a read error may be the cause. This chain joins TRBV5-6 and TRBJ2-7; no definite D call. This CDR3 is 16 amino acids long. The germline gives CDR1 SGHDT, CDR2 YYEEEE. The CDR3 region is CASSLEAGFTFYEQYF. In DNA, the CDR3 is TGTGCCAGCAGCTTGGAAGCAGGCTTTACCTTCTACGAGCAGTATTTC.

The rearrangement uses TRBV20-1 and TRBJ1-6, with 9 bases fitting TRBD1. The CDR3 covers 16 residues. The V segment lost 6 bases and the J segment 8 bases; nucleotides outside the gene matches: 14. Germline V CDR1 and CDR2: DFQATT, SNEGSKA (reference sequence). The CDR3 protein is CSARRPGTGNYSPLHF. In DNA, the CDR3 is TGCAGTGCCAGACGTCCCGGGACAGGGAATTATTCACCCCTCCACTTT.

This chain joins TRBV6-6 and TRBJ1-1; D gene unclear. The CDR3 length is 12 residues. In germline, CDR1 is MNHNY, CDR2 SVGAGI (reference sequence). V lost 8 bases to trimming and J lost 2 bases, with 9 bases between them. Here the CDR3 DNA reads TGTGCCAGCCTAAACTCAAACACTGAAGCTTTCTTT. The encoded protein is CASLNSNTEAFF.

The chain carries TRBV28 and TRBJ2-7, with 7 positions matching TRBD2. The CDR3 consists of 13 residues. Germline trimming cut 9 bases from V and 5 bases from J; bases unmatched to any gene: 10. The germline CDR1 and CDR2 sequences are MDHEN and SYDVKM. This CDR3 reads CASRGGSLDEQYF. In nucleotides, the CDR3 is TGTGCCAGTAGGGGCGGGAGCCTGGACGAGCAGTACTTC.

The gene calls are TRBV6-6 and TRBJ1-2; D remains ambiguous. Per the germline V gene, CDR1 is MNHNY and CDR2 is SVGAGI (reference sequence). V was shortened by 5 bases and J by 8 bases, with 21 bases between the two germline ends. This CDR3 comprises 15 residues. The CDR3 nucleotides are TGTGCCAGCAGTCCGTCGAAGGGAAGGCCAAACGGCTACACCTTC. Residues: CASSPSKGRPNGYTF.

A word on this clonotype: This may be a read error: a much more frequent sequence differs by one nucleotide. The chain uses TRBV28 and TRBJ2-7; unclear D gene. The CDR3 length is 11 residues. With 10 bases removed from V and 2 bases from J, the gap between germline ends came to 9 bases. The germline gives CDR1 MDHEN, CDR2 SYDVKM. The CDR3 nucleotides are TGTGCCATCTACCGTGCCTACGAGCAGTACTTC. Translation: CAIYRAYEQYF.

The rearrangement joins TRBV28 to TRBJ1-4; 7 nucleotides align to TRBD1. Trimming at V came to 2 bases and at J to 5 bases, leaving 11 bases not matched to a gene. The CDR3 has 17 residues. CDR1 and CDR2 from the germline V gene are MDHEN and SYDVKM. The CDR3 sequence: CASSLVSGGAFNEKLFF. DNA for the CDR3: TGTGCCAGCAGTTTAGTATCAGGGGGGGCTTTCAATGAAAAACTGTTTTTT. The complete variable domain, with remaining parts taken from reference TRBV28 and TRBJ1-4, reads DVKVTQSSRYLVKRTGEKVFLECVQDMDHENMFWYRQDPGLGLRLIYFSYDVKMKEKGDIPEGYSVSREKKERFSLILESASTNQTSMYLCASSLVSGGAFNEKLFFGSGTQLSVL.